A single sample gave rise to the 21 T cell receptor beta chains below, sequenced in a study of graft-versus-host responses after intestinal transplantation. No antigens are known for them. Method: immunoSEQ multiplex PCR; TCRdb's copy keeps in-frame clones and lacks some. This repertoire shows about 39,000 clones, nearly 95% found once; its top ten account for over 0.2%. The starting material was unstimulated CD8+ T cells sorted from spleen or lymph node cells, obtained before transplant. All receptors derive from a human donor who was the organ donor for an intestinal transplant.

CDR3 in amino acids: CASSLTVSAISYEQYF. CDR3 bases: TGTGCCAGCAGCTTAACGGTATCGGCTATCTCCTACGAGCAGTACTTC. The chain uses TRBV7-2 and TRBJ2-7, with no clear D. V lost 2 bases to trimming and J lost 0 bases, with 14 bases between them. This CDR3 has 16 amino acids. Germline assignment: CDR1 SGHTA and CDR2 FQGNSA.

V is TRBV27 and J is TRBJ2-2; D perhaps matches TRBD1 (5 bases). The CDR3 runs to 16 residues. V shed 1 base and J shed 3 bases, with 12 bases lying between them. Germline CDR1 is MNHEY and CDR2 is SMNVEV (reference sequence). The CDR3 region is CASSLFAGMDTGELFF. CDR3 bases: TGTGCCAGCAGTTTATTTGCAGGGATGGACACCGGGGAGCTGTTTTTT.

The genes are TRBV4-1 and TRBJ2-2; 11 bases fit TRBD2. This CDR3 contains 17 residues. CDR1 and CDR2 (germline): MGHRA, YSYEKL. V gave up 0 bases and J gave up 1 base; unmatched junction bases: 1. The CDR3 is CASSQELAGGNTGELFF. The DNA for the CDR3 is TGCGCCAGCAGCCAAGAGCTAGCGGGGGGGAACACCGGGGAGCTGTTTTTT.

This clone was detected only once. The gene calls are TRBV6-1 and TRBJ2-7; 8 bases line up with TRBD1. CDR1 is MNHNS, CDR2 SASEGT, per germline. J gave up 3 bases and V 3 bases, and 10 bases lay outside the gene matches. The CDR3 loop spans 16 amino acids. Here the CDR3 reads CASSEYGRGRFYEQYF. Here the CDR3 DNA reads TGTGCCAGCAGTGAGTACGGCAGGGGGCGATTCTACGAGCAGTACTTC.

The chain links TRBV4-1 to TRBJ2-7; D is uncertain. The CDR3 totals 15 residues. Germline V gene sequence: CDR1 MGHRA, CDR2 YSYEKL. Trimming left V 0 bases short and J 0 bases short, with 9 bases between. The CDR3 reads CASSQDLAVSYEQYF. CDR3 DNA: TGCGCCAGCAGCCAAGATCTGGCAGTCTCCTACGAGCAGTACTTC.

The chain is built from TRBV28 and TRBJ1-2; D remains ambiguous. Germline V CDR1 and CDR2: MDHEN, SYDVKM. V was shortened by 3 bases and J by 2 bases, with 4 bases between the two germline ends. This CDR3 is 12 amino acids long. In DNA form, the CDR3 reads TGTGCCAGCAGTTTTTTCAACTATGGCTACACCTTC. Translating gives CASSFFNYGYTF.

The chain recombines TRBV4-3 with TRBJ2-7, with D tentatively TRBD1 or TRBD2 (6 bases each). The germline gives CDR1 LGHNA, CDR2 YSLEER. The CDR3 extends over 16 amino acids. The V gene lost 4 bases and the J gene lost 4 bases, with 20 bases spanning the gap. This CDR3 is CASSPARGANLYEQYF. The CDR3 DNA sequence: TGCGCCAGCAGCCCAGCGAGGGGGGCGAATTTATACGAGCAGTACTTC.

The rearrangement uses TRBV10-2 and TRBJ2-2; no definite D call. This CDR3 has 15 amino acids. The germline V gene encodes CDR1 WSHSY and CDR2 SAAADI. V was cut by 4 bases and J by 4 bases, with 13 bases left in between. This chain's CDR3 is CASSGDGRSTGELFF. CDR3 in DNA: TGCGCCAGCAGTGGTGACGGGCGGAGCACCGGGGAGCTGTTTTTT.

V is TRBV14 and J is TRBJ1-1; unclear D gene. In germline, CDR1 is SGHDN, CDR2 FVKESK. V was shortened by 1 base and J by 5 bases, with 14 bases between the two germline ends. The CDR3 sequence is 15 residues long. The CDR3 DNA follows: TGTGCCAGCAGCCAAGTGGGAGCGGCGAGTACTGAAGCTTTCTTT. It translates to CASSQVGAASTEAFF. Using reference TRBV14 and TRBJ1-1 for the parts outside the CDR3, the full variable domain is EAGVTQFPSHSVIEKGQTVTLRCDPISGHDNLYWYRRVMGKEIKFLLHFVKESKQDESGMPNNRFLAERTGGTYSTLKVQPAELEDSGVYFCASSQVGAASTEAFFGQGTRLTVV.

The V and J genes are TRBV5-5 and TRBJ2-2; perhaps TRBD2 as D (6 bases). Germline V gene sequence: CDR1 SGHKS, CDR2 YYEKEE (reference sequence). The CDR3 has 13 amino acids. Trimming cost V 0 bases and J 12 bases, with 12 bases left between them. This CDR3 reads CASSLGLGGKLFF. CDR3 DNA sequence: TGTGCCAGCAGCTTGGGGTTAGGAGGGAAGCTGTTTTTT.

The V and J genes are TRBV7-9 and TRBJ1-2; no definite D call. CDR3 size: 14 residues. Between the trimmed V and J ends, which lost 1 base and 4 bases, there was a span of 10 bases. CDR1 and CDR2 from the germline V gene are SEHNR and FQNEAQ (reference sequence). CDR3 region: CASSLEGFAYGYTF. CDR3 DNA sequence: TGTGCCAGCAGCTTAGAGGGTTTCGCCTATGGCTACACCTTC.

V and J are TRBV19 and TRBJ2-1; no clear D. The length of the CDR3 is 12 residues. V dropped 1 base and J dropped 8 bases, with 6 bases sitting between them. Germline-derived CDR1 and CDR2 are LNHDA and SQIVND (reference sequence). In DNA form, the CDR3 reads TGTGCCAGTAGTATAGGACGCGATGAGCAGTTCTTC. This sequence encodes CASSIGRDEQFF.

For the CDR3, the DNA is TGTGCCAGCAGCCTTCCCGGGGCCCTACCTGGGGCCAACGTCCTGACTTTC. It yields the protein CASSLPGALPGANVLTF. This chain joins TRBV7-2 and TRBJ2-6, with D perhaps given as TRBD1 or TRBD2 (5 bases each). The germline CDR1 and CDR2 sequences are SGHTA and FQGNSA. The CDR3 consists of 17 residues. Deletions cut 5 bases from V and 2 bases from J, with 16 bases between. The entire variable domain, with the rest obtained from reference TRBV7-2 and TRBJ2-6, is as follows: GAGVSQSPSNKVTEKGKDVELRCDPISGHTALYWYRQSLGQGLEFLIYFQGNSAPDKSGLPSDRFSAERTGGSVSTLTIQRTQQEDSAVYLCASSLPGALPGANVLTFGAGSRLTVL.

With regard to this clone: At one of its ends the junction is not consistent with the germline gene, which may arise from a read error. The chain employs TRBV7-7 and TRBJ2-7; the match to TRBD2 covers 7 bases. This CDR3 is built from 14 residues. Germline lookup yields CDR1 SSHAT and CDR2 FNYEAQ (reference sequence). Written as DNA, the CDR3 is TGTGCTAGCAGCCTAGGGACTAACTCCTACGAGCAGTACTTC. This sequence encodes CASSLGTNSYEQYF.

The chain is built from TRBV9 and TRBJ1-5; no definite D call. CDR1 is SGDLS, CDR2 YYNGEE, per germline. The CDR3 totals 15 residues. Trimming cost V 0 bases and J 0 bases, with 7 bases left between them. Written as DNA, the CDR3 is TGTGCCAGCAGCGTAGAGGGAAGTAGCAATCAGCCCCAGCATTTT. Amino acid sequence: CASSVEGSSNQPQHF.

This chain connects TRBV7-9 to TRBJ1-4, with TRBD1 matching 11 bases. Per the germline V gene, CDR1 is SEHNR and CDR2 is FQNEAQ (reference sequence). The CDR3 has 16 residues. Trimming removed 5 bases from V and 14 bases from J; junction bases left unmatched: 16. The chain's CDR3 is CASSAWRTGGRRKLFF. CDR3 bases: TGTGCCAGCAGCGCCTGGCGGACAGGGGGCAGGAGGAAGCTGTTTTTT.

CDR3 sequence reads: CASSPQNRLGQGLGNTEAFF. For the CDR3, the DNA is TGCGCCAGCAGCCCCCAAAACCGGCTAGGACAGGGGCTGGGGAACACTGAAGCTTTCTTT. This chain connects TRBV4-3 to TRBJ1-1; 9 positions agree with TRBD1. Losses at the gene ends were 4 bases for V and 1 base for J; bases not matched to a gene: 19. This CDR3 has 20 amino acids. Germline V gene sequence: CDR1 LGHNA, CDR2 YSLEER.

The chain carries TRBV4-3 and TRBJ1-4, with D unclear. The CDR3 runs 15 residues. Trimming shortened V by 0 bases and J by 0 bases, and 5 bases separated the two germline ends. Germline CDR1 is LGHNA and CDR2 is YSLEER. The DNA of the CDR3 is TGCGCCAGCAGCCAAGATAGGTCAACTAATGAAAAACTGTTTTTT. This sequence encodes CASSQDRSTNEKLFF.

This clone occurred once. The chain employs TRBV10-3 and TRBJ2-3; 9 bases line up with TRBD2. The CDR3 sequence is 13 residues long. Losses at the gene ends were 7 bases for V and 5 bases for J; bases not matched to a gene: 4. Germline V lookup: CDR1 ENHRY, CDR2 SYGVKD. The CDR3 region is CAITSGEVDTQYF. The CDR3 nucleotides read TGTGCCATCACTAGCGGGGAGGTAGATACGCAGTATTTT.

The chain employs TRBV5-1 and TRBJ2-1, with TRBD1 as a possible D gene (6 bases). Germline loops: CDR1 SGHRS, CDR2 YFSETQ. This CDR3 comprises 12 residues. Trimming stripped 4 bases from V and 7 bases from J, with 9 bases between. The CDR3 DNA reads TGCGCCAGCAGCCAGGGGTATAATGAGCAGTTCTTC. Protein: CASSQGYNEQFF.

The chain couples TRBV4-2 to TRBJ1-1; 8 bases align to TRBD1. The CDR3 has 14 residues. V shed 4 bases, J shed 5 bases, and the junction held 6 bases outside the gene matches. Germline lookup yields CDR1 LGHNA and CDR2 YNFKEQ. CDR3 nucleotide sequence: TGTGCCAGCAGCCCAGGGACAGGTGATACTGAAGCTTTCTTT. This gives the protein CASSPGTGDTEAFF.